What follows are 26 T cell receptor beta chains derived from one specimen sequenced in a study of blood T cells in healthy people across ages. Through a sample-barcoded 5' primer and a J-beta primer mix, a second PCR was run for roughly 6 to 12 cycles. TCRdb passed the 5' RACE reads through MiXCR, listing each CDR3 protein once. The top ten hold around 11% of the sample, which has roughly 1,500,000 distinct CDR3 sequences, about 35% seen once. Material: blood. The receptors come from a woman under 40 in good health.

This clonotype occurred once. The CDR3 carries no conserved terminal phenylalanine or tryptophan, so it likely arises from a read error. The chain employs TRBV10-3 and TRBJ1-2, with TRBD1 matching over 7 bases. J gave up 3 bases and V 6 bases, and 13 bases lay outside the gene matches. Germline loops: CDR1 ENHRY, CDR2 SYGVKD. The CDR3 covers 16 residues. The CDR3: CAIRDWDSPSYYGYTV. The DNA of the CDR3 is TGTGCCATCAGGGACTGGGACAGCCCTTCCTACTATGGCTACACCGTC.

Regarding this clonotype: This may stem from a read error, because a much larger clone lies one nucleotide away. The chain carries TRBV20-1 and TRBJ2-4; D ambiguous. This CDR3 spans 17 amino acids. In germline, CDR1 is DFQATT, CDR2 SNEGSKA (reference sequence). V lost 4 bases, J lost 0 bases, and 19 bases lay in between. The CDR3 protein is CSAKVSGYRLAKNIQYF. The CDR3 DNA reads TGCAGTGCTAAAGTATCCGGGTACCGTCTAGCCAAAAACATTCAGTACTTC.

In this sample, this clonotype turned up many times. The chain recombines TRBV29-1 with TRBJ2-1; D call uncertain. The CDR3 length is 14 residues. V dropped 8 bases and J dropped 7 bases, with 21 bases sitting between them. CDR1 and CDR2 from the germline V gene are SQVTM and ANQGSEA. For the CDR3, the DNA is TGCAGCACACTAAGAGGAACAGCCGCTAATGAGCAGTTCTTC. Protein: CSTLRGTAANEQFF.

The J gene is TRBJ1-6, the V gene TRBV15, with a possible D match to TRBD1 (5 bases). This CDR3 comprises 16 residues. Germline values: CDR1 LNHNV, CDR2 YYDKDF (reference sequence). Trimming pared 2 bases from V and 6 bases from J, leaving 14 bases between. CDR3 sequence (DNA): TGTGCCACCAGCAGATCTCGGGGGGAGGGTAATTCACCCCTCCACTTT. It yields the protein CATSRSRGEGNSPLHF.

The chain uses TRBV5-1 and TRBJ2-5; TRBD1 might be the D (6 bases). The DNA end favors TRBJ2-7, so the J call may be wrong. The CDR3 is made up of 15 amino acids. Per germline, CDR1 SGHRS and CDR2 YFSETQ. The CDR3 spells CASSPAGDMAYEQYF. CDR3 in DNA: TGCGCCAGCAGCCCAGCCGGGGACATGGCCTACGAGCAGTACTTC.

V gene TRBV27 combines with J gene TRBJ1-5; D possibly corresponds to TRBD1 (6 bases). Looked up from germline, CDR1 is MNHEY and CDR2 is SMNVEV (reference sequence). The CDR3 covers 14 residues. V gave up 7 bases and J gave up 7 bases, with 17 bases separating them. CDR3 residues: CASTNTGFGQPQHF. In nucleotides, the CDR3 is TGTGCCAGCACCAACACAGGGTTCGGCCAGCCCCAGCATTTT.

The genes are TRBV2 and TRBJ1-5; a weak D match, TRBD1 (5 bases). The CDR3 is 15 amino acids. Germline CDR1 reads SNHLY; CDR2 reads FYNNEI. Trimming took off 4 bases at V and 4 bases at J, with 14 bases between the two ends. CDR3 nucleotide sequence: TGTGCCAGCAGTGTTAACCTGGGGCTAAATCAGCCCCAGCATTTT. Its translation: CASSVNLGLNQPQHF.

The table lists this clonotype with a count of one. CDR3 in amino acids: CASSFLVETEAFF. CDR3 sequence (DNA): TGTGCCAGCAGCTTTTTGGTCGAGACTGAAGCTTTCTTT. The chain uses TRBV11-1 and TRBJ1-1; D is undetermined. This CDR3 comprises 13 residues. The germline V gene has CDR1 SGHAT and CDR2 FQDESV (reference sequence). V lost 3 bases to trimming and J lost 5 bases, with 10 bases between them.

The gene calls are TRBV4-1 and TRBJ2-1; no definite D call. Germline V CDR1 and CDR2: MGHRA, YSYEKL. The V end was cut by 1 base, the J end by 6 bases, with 13 bases between. The CDR3 has 15 residues. This chain's CDR3 is CASSQVGGLGNEQFF. CDR3 DNA: TGCGCCAGCAGCCAAGTGGGCGGTTTGGGCAATGAGCAGTTCTTC.

This chain joins TRBV20-1 and TRBJ1-2; D is possibly TRBD1 (6 bases). V lost 5 bases and J 3 bases, leaving 16 bases between the germline ends. Germline V lookup: CDR1 DFQATT, CDR2 SNEGSKA (reference sequence). CDR3 size: 14 residues. This CDR3 is CSAHGGDNHYGYTF. CDR3 in DNA: TGCAGTGCTCACGGGGGCGACAACCACTATGGCTACACCTTC.

The rearrangement uses TRBV5-4 and TRBJ2-7, with D unclear. Germline CDR1 is SGHNT and CDR2 is YYREEE (reference sequence). The CDR3 runs to 14 residues. The germline V and J ends were trimmed by 1 base and 5 bases, with 13 bases remaining between them. CDR3 amino acids: CASSLWVVEHEQYF. The CDR3, as DNA: TGTGCCAGCAGCTTGTGGGTGGTGGAACACGAGCAGTACTTC.

A few counts support this clonotype. This chain joins TRBV20-1 and TRBJ1-2, with a weak D call TRBD1 (6 bases). Germline V gives CDR1 DFQATT, CDR2 SNEGSKA (reference sequence). The CDR3 totals 13 residues. V gave up 6 bases and J gave up 6 bases, with 17 bases separating them. The DNA for the CDR3 is TGCAGTGCGCGACCTTTACAGGGCGATGGCTACACCTTC. Translated, it gives CSARPLQGDGYTF.

The chain recombines TRBV20-1 with TRBJ2-3; 11 positions agree with TRBD2. The length of the CDR3 is 14 residues. Germline values: CDR1 DFQATT, CDR2 SNEGSKA (reference sequence). Trimming at V came to 7 bases and at J to 0 bases, leaving 3 bases not matched to a gene. CDR3 loop: CSGASGGSTDTQYF. In DNA, the CDR3 is TGCAGTGGGGCTAGCGGGGGGAGCACAGATACGCAGTATTTT.

The V gene is TRBV4-2, the J gene TRBJ2-7; 7 bases are a match to TRBD2. V lost 8 bases, J lost 7 bases, and 14 bases stayed unmatched. Germline V gives CDR1 LGHNA, CDR2 YNFKEQ. CDR3 length: 14 residues. Written as DNA, the CDR3 is TGTGCCAGCCCCCCCCGGCTAACGGGAGGAGAGCAGTACTTC. It specifies CASPPRLTGGEQYF.

The sample holds one count of this clonotype. This may stem from a read error, because a much larger clone lies one nucleotide away. The chain has TRBV7-9 and TRBJ2-7; TRBD2 matches at 10 bases. CDR3 length equals 17 residues. Germline trimming cut 8 bases from V and 2 bases from J; bases unmatched to any gene: 15. The germline V gene encodes CDR1 SEHNR and CDR2 FQNEAQ (reference sequence). Here the CDR3 reads CASGPVAGGPPAYEQYF. In nucleotides, the CDR3 is TGTGCCAGCGGCCCAGTAGCGGGAGGCCCCCCAGCCTACGAGCAGTACTTC.

The chain joins TRBV2 to TRBJ2-5; D is uncertain. Germline V gene lookup returns CDR1 SNHLY and CDR2 FYNNEI. Trimming removed 3 bases at V and 8 bases at J, with 7 bases between. This CDR3 spans 11 amino acids. CDR3 bases: TGTGCCAGCAGTGAGGATAATACCCAGTACTTC. This sequence encodes CASSEDNTQYF.

The chain couples TRBV4-1 to TRBJ2-5; a possible D gene is TRBD1 (6 bases). Trimming took off 0 bases at V and 6 bases at J, with 14 bases between the two ends. The germline CDR1 and CDR2 sequences are MGHRA and YSYEKL. This CDR3 is 15 amino acids long. CDR3 protein: CASSQETTGSQTQYF. CDR3 DNA: TGCGCCAGCAGCCAAGAGACGACAGGTAGTCAGACCCAGTACTTC.

This clonotype was recorded at least ten times. The V gene is TRBV29-1, the J gene TRBJ2-7; D ambiguous. Trimming took 5 bases from V and 3 from J, leaving 8 bases between them. The germline V gene has CDR1 SQVTM and CDR2 ANQGSEA. The CDR3 covers 11 residues. CDR3 in amino acids: CSVSTVYEQYF. CDR3 sequence (DNA): TGCAGCGTTTCAACTGTCTACGAGCAGTACTTC.

The chain couples TRBV5-1 to TRBJ2-5, with D hard to call. V lost 4 bases and J 1 base, leaving 11 bases between the germline ends. The germline gives CDR1 SGHRS, CDR2 YFSETQ. This CDR3 is built from 14 residues. The CDR3 coding sequence is TGCGCCAGCAGCCGAAATAGGATCCAAGAGACCCAGTACTTC. It yields the protein CASSRNRIQETQYF. The complete variable domain, with remaining parts taken from reference TRBV5-1 and TRBJ2-5, reads KAGVTQTPRYLIKTRGQQVTLSCSPISGHRSVSWYQQTPGQGLQFLFEYFSETQRNKGNFPGRFSGRQFSNSRSEMNVSTLELGDSALYLCASSRNRIQETQYFGPGTRLLVL.

The J gene is TRBJ2-6, the V gene TRBV5-1; no definite D call. Trimming left V 2 bases short and J 1 base short, with 7 bases between. The germline V gene encodes CDR1 SGHRS and CDR2 YFSETQ. The CDR3 contains 15 residues. The DNA for the CDR3 is TGCGCCAGCAGCTTTGGGGAATCTGGGGCCAACGTCCTGACTTTC. Amino acids: CASSFGESGANVLTF.

The chain carries TRBV20-1 and TRBJ1-5; 9 bases map to TRBD1. V was clipped by 2 bases and J by 6 bases; unmatched bases: 2. Germline CDR1 DFQATT, CDR2 SNEGSKA (reference sequence). The CDR3 is 13 amino acids. CDR3 in amino acids: CSARTGGGQPQHF. In DNA form, the CDR3 reads TGCAGTGCTAGAACAGGGGGCGGTCAGCCCCAGCATTTT.

V usage is TRBV28 and J usage is TRBJ2-3; D not resolved. Per the germline V gene, CDR1 is MDHEN and CDR2 is SYDVKM. This CDR3 region has 16 residues. V lost 3 bases, J lost 0 bases, and 13 bases lay in between. CDR3 loop: CASSLCRMPSTDTQYF. In DNA, the CDR3 is TGTGCCAGCAGTTTGTGCAGGATGCCTAGCACAGATACGCAGTATTTT.

Remarks on this clonotype: A read error may be the cause here, since a much bigger clone is one base away. The V call is TRBV20-1, the J call TRBJ2-5; 7 bases agree with TRBD1. The CDR3 sequence is 14 residues long. From germline, CDR1 is DFQATT and CDR2 SNEGSKA (reference sequence). The CDR3 reads CSARRGQQQEAQYF. CDR3 sequence (DNA): TGCAGTGCTAGACGGGGACAGCAACAAGAGGCCCAGTACTTC.

This chain connects TRBV30 to TRBJ1-1, with unresolved D. The CDR3 is 14 residues long. The germline gives CDR1 GTSNPN, CDR2 SVGIG (reference sequence). Trimming removed 0 bases from V and 3 bases from J, with 11 bases in between. The CDR3 protein is CAWSVLPSDTEAFF. DNA for the CDR3: TGTGCCTGGAGTGTACTCCCTTCGGACACTGAAGCTTTCTTT.

The chain couples TRBV6-2 or TRBV6-3 to TRBJ2-1, with TRBD2 matching 8 bases. The CDR3 is made up of 17 amino acids. CDR1 is MNHEY and CDR2 is SVGEGT in the germline V gene. Trimming took 4 bases from V and 0 from J; bases not matched to a gene: 8. Here the CDR3 reads CASSFPMAGGSYNEQFF. The CDR3 DNA is TGTGCCAGCAGTTTTCCGATGGCGGGAGGCTCCTACAATGAGCAGTTCTTC.

This chain uses TRBV6-2 or TRBV6-3 with TRBJ2-5, with 9 bases fitting TRBD2. Germline loops: CDR1 MNHEY, CDR2 SVGEGT. The CDR3 is 16 amino acids. Trimming at V came to 0 bases and at J to 5 bases, leaving 7 bases not matched to a gene. CDR3 in amino acids: CASSYSRGGLGETQYF. CDR3 sequence (DNA): TGTGCCAGCAGTTACTCGCGGGGGGGCCTGGGGGAGACCCAGTACTTC.